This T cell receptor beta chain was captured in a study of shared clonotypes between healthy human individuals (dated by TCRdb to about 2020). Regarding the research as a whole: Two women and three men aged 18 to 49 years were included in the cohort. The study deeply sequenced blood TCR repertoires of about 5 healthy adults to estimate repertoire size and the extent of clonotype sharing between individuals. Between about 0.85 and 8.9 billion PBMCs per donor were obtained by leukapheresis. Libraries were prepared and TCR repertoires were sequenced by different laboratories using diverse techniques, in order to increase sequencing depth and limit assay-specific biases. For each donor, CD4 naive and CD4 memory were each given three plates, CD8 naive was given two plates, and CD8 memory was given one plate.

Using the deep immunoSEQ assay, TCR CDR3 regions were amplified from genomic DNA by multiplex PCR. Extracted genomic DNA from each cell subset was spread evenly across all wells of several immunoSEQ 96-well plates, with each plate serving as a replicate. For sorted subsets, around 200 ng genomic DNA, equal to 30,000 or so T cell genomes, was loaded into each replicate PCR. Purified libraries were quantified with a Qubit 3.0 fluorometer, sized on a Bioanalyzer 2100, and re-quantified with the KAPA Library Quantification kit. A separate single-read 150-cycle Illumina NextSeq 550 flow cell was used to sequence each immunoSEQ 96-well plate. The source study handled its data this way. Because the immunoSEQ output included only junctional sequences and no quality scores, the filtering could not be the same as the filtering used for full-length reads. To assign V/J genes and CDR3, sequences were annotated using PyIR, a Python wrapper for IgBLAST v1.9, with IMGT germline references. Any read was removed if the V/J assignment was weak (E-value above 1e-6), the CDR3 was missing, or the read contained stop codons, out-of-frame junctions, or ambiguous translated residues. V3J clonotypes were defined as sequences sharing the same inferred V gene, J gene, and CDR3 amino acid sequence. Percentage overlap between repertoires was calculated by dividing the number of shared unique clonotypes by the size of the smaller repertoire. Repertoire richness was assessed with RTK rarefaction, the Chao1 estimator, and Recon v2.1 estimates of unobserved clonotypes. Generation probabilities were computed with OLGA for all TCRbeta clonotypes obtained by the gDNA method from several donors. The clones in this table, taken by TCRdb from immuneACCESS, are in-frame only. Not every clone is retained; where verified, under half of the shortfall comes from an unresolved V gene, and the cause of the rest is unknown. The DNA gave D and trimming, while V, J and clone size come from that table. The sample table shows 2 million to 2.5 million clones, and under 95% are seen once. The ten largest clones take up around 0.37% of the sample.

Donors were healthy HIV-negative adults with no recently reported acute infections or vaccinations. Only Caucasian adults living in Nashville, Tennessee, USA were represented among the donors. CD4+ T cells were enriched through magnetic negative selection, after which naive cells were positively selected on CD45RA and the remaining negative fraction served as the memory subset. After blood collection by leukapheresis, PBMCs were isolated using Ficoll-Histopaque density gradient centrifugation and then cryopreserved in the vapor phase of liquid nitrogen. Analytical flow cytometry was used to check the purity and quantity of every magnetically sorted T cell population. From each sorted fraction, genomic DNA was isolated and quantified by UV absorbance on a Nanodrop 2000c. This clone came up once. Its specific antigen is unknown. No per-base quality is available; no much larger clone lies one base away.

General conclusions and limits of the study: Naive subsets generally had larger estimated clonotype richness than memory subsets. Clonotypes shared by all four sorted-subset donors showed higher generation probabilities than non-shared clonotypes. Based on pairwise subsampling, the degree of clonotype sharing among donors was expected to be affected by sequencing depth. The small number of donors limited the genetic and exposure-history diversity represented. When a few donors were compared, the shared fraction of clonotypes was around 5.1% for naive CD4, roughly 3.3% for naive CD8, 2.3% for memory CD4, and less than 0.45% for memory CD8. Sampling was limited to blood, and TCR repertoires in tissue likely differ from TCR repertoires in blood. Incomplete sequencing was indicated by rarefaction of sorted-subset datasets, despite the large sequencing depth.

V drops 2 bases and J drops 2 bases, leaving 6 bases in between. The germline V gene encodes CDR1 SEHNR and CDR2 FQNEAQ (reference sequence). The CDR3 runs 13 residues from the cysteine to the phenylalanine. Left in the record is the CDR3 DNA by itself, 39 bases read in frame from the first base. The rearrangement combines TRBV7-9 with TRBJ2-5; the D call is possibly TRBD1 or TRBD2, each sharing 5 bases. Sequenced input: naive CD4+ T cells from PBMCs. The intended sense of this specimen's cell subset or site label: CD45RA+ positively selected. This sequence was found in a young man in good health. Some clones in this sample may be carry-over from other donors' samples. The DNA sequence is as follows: TGTGCCAGCAGCTTATGGGGGCAAGAGACCCAGTACTTC. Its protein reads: CASSLWGQETQYF.